This passage covers 21 T cell receptor beta chains from one sample sequenced in a study of blood T cell repertoires in COVID-19 (dated by TCRdb to the early 2020s). The library was built by means of the immunoSEQ multiplex PCR assay. The table comes from immuneACCESS by way of TCRdb, which keeps in-frame sequences with V and J called. Part of the clones is missing from these tables; in studies checked, under half for an unresolved V gene and the rest for unknown reasons. The sample has under 250,000 clones on record, around 80% of them singletons. 4.5% to 7% of the sample rests with the top ten. What was sequenced was peripheral blood. The origin of the receptors is a woman aged 70-85 years with acute or convalescent COVID-19.

The rearrangement joins TRBV27 to TRBJ2-7; 8 nucleotides agree with TRBD1. Germline CDR1 MNHEY, CDR2 SMNVEV (reference sequence). The V gene end was trimmed by 2 bases and the J gene end by 3 bases; junction bases not matched to a gene: 9. The CDR3 has 16 residues. CDR3 DNA: TGTGCCAGCAGTTTAGCGTCAGGGGGCGGTATCTACGAGCAGTACTTC. Translated: CASSLASGGGIYEQYF.

V usage is TRBV18 and J usage is TRBJ1-2, with 9 bases that match TRBD1. Germline assignment: CDR1 KGHSH and CDR2 LQKENI. This CDR3 has 14 residues. Germline trimming cut 6 bases from V and 8 bases from J; bases unmatched to any gene: 10. CDR3 nucleotide sequence: TGTGCCAGCTCCCTGGGACAGGGCTCATCGGGCTACACCTTC. Residues: CASSLGQGSSGYTF.

V gene TRBV19 combines with J gene TRBJ1-2; TRBD1 matches 9 bases. This CDR3 contains 12 residues. Germline V CDR1 and CDR2: LNHDA, SQIVND (reference sequence). Losses at the gene ends were 8 bases for V and 7 bases for J; bases not matched to a gene: 5. The CDR3 loop reads CASEQGAGGYTF. The CDR3 DNA is TGTGCCAGTGAACAGGGGGCAGGTGGCTACACCTTC.

This clone was observed a single time. The rearrangement uses TRBV7-2 and TRBJ2-3; D call uncertain. CDR1 SGHTA and CDR2 FQGNSA come from the germline V gene. There are 13 residues in the CDR3. The V and J ends lost 4 bases and 6 bases respectively, with 11 bases between them. The CDR3 here is CASSSSQADTQYF. CDR3 sequence (DNA): TGTGCCAGCAGCTCCAGCCAGGCGGATACGCAGTATTTT.

This rearrangement joins TRBV28 to TRBJ1-4; unclear D gene. V lost 3 bases and J lost 3, with 11 bases in between. Germline lookup yields CDR1 MDHEN and CDR2 SYDVKM. The CDR3 has 15 residues. Here the CDR3 reads CASSLSGIANEKLFF. As DNA, the CDR3 is TGTGCCAGCAGTTTGTCAGGAATCGCTAATGAAAAACTGTTTTTT.

The sample holds a few counts of this clone. The rearrangement uses TRBV7-9 and TRBJ2-1, with a possible D match to TRBD2 (6 bases). V gave up 1 base and J gave up 5 bases, with 12 bases separating them. CDR1 is SEHNR, CDR2 FQNEAQ, per germline (reference sequence). CDR3 length: 15 residues. DNA for the CDR3: TGTGCCAGCAGCTTAGGCGGGGTCGTCCACAATGAGCAGTTCTTC. As protein: CASSLGGVVHNEQFF.

This chain links TRBV9 with TRBJ1-1; 9 bases fit TRBD1. CDR1 and CDR2 (germline): SGDLS, YYNGEE. This CDR3 region has 15 residues. V was pared by 4 bases and J by 3 bases, with 7 bases of the junction left unmatched. The CDR3 here is CASSPLTGGDTEAFF. CDR3 coding DNA: TGTGCCAGCAGCCCTCTGACAGGGGGAGACACTGAAGCTTTCTTT.

The J gene is TRBJ2-7, the V gene TRBV5-6, with D possibly matching TRBD2 (5 bases). Trimming shortened V by 1 base and J by 0 bases, and 17 bases separated the two germline ends. This CDR3 has 17 amino acids. CDR1 and CDR2 from the germline V gene are SGHDT and YYEEEE. The CDR3 protein is CASSLRRGGLSSYEQYF. For the CDR3, the DNA is TGTGCCAGCAGCTTGCGTCGGGGTGGTCTGAGCTCCTACGAGCAGTACTTC.

The DNA for the CDR3 is TGCAGCGTTGACAGGGGGTTGCTAGAGACCCAGTACTTC. Protein sequence: CSVDRGLLETQYF. The rearrangement uses TRBV29-1 and TRBJ2-5; TRBD1 agrees at 7 bases. The CDR3 extends over 13 amino acids. Losses at the gene ends were 3 bases for V and 4 bases for J; bases not matched to a gene: 5. Germline V gene sequence: CDR1 SQVTM, CDR2 ANQGSEA.

This clone was detected only a few times. The rearrangement uses TRBV27 and TRBJ1-4; the match to TRBD1 covers 9 bases. J was trimmed by 8 bases and V by 6 bases; bases with no gene match: 4. This CDR3 has 13 amino acids. Per the germline V gene, CDR1 is MNHEY and CDR2 is SMNVEV (reference sequence). The CDR3 DNA reads TGTGCCAGCAGGGGACAGGGCTACGAAAAACTGTTTTTT. Protein product: CASRGQGYEKLFF.

A remark on this clone: At the DNA level, this CDR3 is encoded by other sequences in the same sample as well. The rearrangement links TRBV3-1 (or the pseudogene TRBV3-2) to TRBJ2-3; a possible D gene is TRBD2 (5 bases). The V end lost 3 bases, the J end lost 1 base, and 5 bases lay between the germline ends. The CDR3 length is 13 residues. The germline V gene encodes CDR1 LGHDT and CDR2 YNNKEL (reference sequence). The CDR3 DNA reads as TGTGCCAGCAGCCAGAGGGGCACAGATACGCAGTATTTT. Its protein product is CASSQRGTDTQYF.

The chain is built from TRBV19 and TRBJ1-2; TRBD1 matches 8 bases. CDR3 length: 13 residues. CDR1 is LNHDA and CDR2 is SQIVND in the germline V gene (reference sequence). The trim removed 5 bases at V and 8 bases at J, leaving 7 bases unmatched. The CDR3, as DNA: TGTGCCAGTAGTCGGACAGGGAACGGAGGCTACACCTTC. Residues: CASSRTGNGGYTF. The full variable domain, rest sourced from reference TRBV19 and TRBJ1-2, is DGGITQSPKYLFRKEGQNVTLSCEQNLNHDAMYWYRQDPGQGLRLIYYSQIVNDFQKGDIAEGYSVSREKKESFPLTVTSAQKNPTAFYLCASSRTGNGGYTFGSGTRLTVV.

The chain has TRBV19 and TRBJ1-1; D remains unclear. Per the germline V gene, CDR1 is LNHDA and CDR2 is SQIVND (reference sequence). V was shortened by 3 bases and J by 1 base, with 12 bases between the two germline ends. The CDR3 consists of 15 residues. CDR3 amino acids: CASSIEWRGNTEAFF. The CDR3 DNA is TGTGCCAGTAGTATTGAATGGAGAGGGAACACTGAAGCTTTCTTT.

The V and J genes are TRBV20-1 and TRBJ1-5; tentative D call: TRBD1 (6 bases). The CDR3 contains 14 residues. Germline loops: CDR1 DFQATT, CDR2 SNEGSKA (reference sequence). The V end lost 3 bases, the J end lost 5 bases, and 14 bases lay between the germline ends. The CDR3: CSASLPRGDQPQHF. In DNA form, the CDR3 reads TGCAGTGCTAGTCTACCCAGGGGAGATCAGCCCCAGCATTTT.

The chain joins TRBV7-2 to TRBJ2-7; 8 bases match TRBD2. Germline loops: CDR1 SGHTA, CDR2 FQGNSA. Trimming cost V 5 bases and J 2 bases; bases outside gene matches: 5. This CDR3 spans 14 amino acids. The CDR3 loop reads CASSVVAGPYEQYF. The CDR3 DNA follows: TGTGCCAGCAGCGTAGTAGCGGGACCCTACGAGCAGTACTTC.

The rearrangement links TRBV9 to TRBJ2-4; D call uncertain. CDR3 size: 16 residues. Germline values: CDR1 SGDLS, CDR2 YYNGEE. Between the trimmed V and J ends, which lost 3 bases and 0 bases, there was a span of 13 bases. CDR3 amino acids: CASSARSELAKNIQYF. The CDR3 DNA reads TGTGCCAGCAGCGCCCGGAGCGAGCTAGCCAAAAACATTCAGTACTTC. The full variable domain, in which reference TRBV9 and TRBJ2-4 provide the parts outside the CDR3, is DSGVTQTPKHLITATGQRVTLRCSPRSGDLSVYWYQQSLDQGLQFLIQYYNGEERAKGNILERFSAQQFPDLHSELNLSSLELGDSALYFCASSARSELAKNIQYFGAGTRLSVL.

This chain uses TRBV5-5 with TRBJ2-2; no firm D call. V shed 2 bases and J shed 1 base, with 3 bases lying between them. Germline-derived CDR1 and CDR2 are SGHKS and YYEKEE (reference sequence). This CDR3 region has 13 residues. DNA for the CDR3: TGTGCCAGCAGCTTCCAGAACACCGGGGAGCTGTTTTTT. It is translated as CASSFQNTGELFF.

This rearrangement joins TRBV29-1 to TRBJ2-1; 9 bases align to TRBD2. The CDR3 has 18 residues. CDR1 is SQVTM, CDR2 ANQGSEA, per germline. Trimming at V came to 0 bases and at J to 4 bases, leaving 13 bases not matched to a gene. The CDR3 DNA is TGCAGCGTTGAAGATCGGGGGGGAGCGGGAGGATCATACAATGAGCAGTTCTTC. Translated: CSVEDRGGAGGSYNEQFF.

V gene TRBV5-6 combines with J gene TRBJ2-5, with D unclear. The germline gives CDR1 SGHDT, CDR2 YYEEEE. The CDR3 is 11 amino acids. V was trimmed by 3 bases and J by 5 bases, leaving 5 bases between them. The CDR3 DNA reads as TGTGCCAGCAGCTCTAGGGAGACCCAGTACTTC. Translating it yields CASSSRETQYF.

The J gene is TRBJ1-3, the V gene TRBV3-1 (or the pseudogene TRBV3-2); 9 nucleotides align to TRBD1. V was pared by 6 bases and J by 4 bases, with 1 base of the junction left unmatched. The CDR3 spans 13 residues. Germline V lookup: CDR1 LGHDT, CDR2 YNNKEL (reference sequence). CDR3 sequence reads: CASRQGAGNTIYF. CDR3 nucleotides: TGTGCCAGCAGACAGGGGGCGGGAAACACCATATATTTT.

The CDR3 region has the DNA TGTGCCAGCAGCTTCCCCGGTGCCCTCGAGCAGTACTTC. Translating gives CASSFPGALEQYF. The rearrangement links TRBV7-6 to TRBJ2-7; D is ambiguous. Germline V gene lookup returns CDR1 SGHVS and CDR2 FNYEAQ. V lost 3 bases and J lost 6, with 12 bases in between. This CDR3 has 13 amino acids.